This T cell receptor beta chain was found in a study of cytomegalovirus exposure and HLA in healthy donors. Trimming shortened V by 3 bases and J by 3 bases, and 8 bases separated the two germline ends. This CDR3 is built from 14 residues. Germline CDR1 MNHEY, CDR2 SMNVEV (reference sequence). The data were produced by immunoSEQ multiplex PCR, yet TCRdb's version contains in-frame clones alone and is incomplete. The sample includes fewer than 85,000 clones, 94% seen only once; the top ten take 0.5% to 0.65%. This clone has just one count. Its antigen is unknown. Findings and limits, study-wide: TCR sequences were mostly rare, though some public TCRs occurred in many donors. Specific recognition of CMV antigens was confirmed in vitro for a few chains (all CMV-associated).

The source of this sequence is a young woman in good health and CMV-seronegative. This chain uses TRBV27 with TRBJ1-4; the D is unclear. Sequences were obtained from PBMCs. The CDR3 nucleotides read TGTGCCAGCAGTTTTGTAGGAGCTAATGAAAAACTGTTTTTT. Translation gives CASSFVGANEKLFF.